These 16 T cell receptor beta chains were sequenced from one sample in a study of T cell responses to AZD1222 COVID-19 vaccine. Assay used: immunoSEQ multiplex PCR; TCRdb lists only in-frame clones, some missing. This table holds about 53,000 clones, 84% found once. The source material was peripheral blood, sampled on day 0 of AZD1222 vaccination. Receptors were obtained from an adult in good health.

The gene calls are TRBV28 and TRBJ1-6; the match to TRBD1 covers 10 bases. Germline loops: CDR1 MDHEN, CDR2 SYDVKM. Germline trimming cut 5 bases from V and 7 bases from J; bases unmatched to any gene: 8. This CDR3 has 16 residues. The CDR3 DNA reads TGTGCCAGCAGTCCGGGGACAGGGGCTGGCAATTCACCCCTCCACTTT. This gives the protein CASSPGTGAGNSPLHF.

The DNA of the CDR3 is TGCAGCGCACGGCGCTCTGCAGCAACTAATGAAAAACTGTTTTTT. Translating gives CSARRSAATNEKLFF. The chain uses TRBV29-1 and TRBJ1-4; D remains unclear. V was shortened by 7 bases and J by 0 bases, with 15 bases between the two germline ends. Germline V gene data show CDR1 as SQVTM and CDR2 as ANQGSEA. This CDR3 region has 15 residues. The whole variable domain, remainder taken from reference TRBV29-1 and TRBJ1-4, is SAVISQKPSRDICQRGTSLTIQCQVDSQVTMMFWYRQQPGQSLTLIATANQGSEATYESGFVIDKFPISRPNLTFSTLTVSNMSPEDSSIYLCSARRSAATNEKLFFGSGTQLSVL.

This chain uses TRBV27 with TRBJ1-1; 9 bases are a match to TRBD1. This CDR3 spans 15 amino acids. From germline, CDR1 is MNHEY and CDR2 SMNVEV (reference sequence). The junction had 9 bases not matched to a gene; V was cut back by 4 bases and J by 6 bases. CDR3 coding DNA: TGTGCCAGCAGTTCGATCCACAGGGGGCACCCTGAAGCTTTCTTT. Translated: CASSSIHRGHPEAFF.

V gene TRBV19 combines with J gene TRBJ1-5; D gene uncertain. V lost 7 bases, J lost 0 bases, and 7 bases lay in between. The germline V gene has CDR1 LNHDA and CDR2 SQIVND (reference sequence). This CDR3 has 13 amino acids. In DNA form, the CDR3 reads TGTGCCAGTACGGAGTATAGCAATCAGCCCCAGCATTTT. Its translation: CASTEYSNQPQHF.

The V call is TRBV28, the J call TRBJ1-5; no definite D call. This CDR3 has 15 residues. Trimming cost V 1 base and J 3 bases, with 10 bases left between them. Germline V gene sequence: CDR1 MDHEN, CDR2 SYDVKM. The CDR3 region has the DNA TGTGCCAGCAGTTTATCCCCCCCCTTCAATCAGCCCCAGCATTTT. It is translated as CASSLSPPFNQPQHF.

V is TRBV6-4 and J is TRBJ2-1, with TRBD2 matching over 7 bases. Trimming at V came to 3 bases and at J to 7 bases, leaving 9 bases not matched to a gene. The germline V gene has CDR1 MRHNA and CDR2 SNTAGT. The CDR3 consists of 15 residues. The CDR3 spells CASSEWREGQNEQFF. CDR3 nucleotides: TGTGCCAGCAGTGAGTGGAGGGAGGGCCAAAATGAGCAGTTCTTC.

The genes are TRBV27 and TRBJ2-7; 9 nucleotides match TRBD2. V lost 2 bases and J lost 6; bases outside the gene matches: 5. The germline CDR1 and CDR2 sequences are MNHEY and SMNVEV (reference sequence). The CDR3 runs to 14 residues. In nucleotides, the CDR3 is TGTGCCAGCAGTTTAGTAGCGGGAGCGTTCGAGCAGTACTTC. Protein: CASSLVAGAFEQYF.

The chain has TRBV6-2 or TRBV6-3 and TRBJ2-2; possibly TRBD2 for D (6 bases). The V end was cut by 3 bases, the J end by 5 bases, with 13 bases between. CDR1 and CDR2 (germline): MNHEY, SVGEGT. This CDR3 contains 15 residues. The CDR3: CASSYPGLRTGELFF. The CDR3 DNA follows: TGTGCCAGCAGTTATCCGGGACTGAGAACCGGGGAGCTGTTTTTT.

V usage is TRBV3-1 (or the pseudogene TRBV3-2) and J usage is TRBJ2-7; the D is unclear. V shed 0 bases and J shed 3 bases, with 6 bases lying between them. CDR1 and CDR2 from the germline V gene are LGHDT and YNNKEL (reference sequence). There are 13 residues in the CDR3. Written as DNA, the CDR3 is TGTGCCAGCAGCCAAGAAGGCTTCTACGAGCAGTACTTC. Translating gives CASSQEGFYEQYF.

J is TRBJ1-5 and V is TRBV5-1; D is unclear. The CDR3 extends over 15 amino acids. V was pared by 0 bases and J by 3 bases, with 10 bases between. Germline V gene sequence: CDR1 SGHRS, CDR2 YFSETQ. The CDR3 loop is CASSLGSGNNQPQHF. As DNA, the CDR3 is TGCGCCAGCAGCTTGGGGTCGGGGAACAATCAGCCCCAGCATTTT.

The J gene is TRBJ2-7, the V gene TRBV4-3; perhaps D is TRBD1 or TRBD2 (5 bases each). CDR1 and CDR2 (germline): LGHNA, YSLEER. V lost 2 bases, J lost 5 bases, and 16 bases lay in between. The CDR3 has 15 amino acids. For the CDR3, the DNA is TGCGCCAGCAGCCAATCCGGGACGGTGTTCGACGAGCAGTACTTC. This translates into CASSQSGTVFDEQYF.

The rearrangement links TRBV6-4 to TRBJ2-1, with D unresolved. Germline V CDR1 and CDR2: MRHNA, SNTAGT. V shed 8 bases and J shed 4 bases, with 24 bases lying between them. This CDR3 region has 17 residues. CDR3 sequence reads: CASGARLGIGLYNEQFF. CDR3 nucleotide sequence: TGTGCCAGCGGAGCCCGATTAGGGATTGGGCTTTACAATGAGCAGTTCTTC.

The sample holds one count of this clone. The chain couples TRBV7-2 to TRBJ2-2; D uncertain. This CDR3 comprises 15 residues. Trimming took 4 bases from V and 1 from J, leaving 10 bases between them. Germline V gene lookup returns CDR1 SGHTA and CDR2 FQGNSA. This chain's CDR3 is CASSYATRNTGELFF. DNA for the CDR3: TGTGCCAGCAGCTATGCTACCAGGAACACCGGGGAGCTGTTTTTT.

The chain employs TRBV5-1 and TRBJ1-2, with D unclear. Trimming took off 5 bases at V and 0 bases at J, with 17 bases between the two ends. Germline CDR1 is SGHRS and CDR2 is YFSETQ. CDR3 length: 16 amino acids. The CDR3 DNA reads TGCGCCAGCAGACCCGACGGGAGTCCTACTAACTATGGCTACACCTTC. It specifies CASRPDGSPTNYGYTF.

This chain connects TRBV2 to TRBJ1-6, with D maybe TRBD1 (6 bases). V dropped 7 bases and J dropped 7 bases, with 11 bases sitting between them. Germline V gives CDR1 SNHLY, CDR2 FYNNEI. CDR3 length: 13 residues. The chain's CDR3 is CASKNRDNSPLHF. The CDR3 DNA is TGTGCCAGCAAGAACAGGGACAATTCACCCCTCCACTTT.

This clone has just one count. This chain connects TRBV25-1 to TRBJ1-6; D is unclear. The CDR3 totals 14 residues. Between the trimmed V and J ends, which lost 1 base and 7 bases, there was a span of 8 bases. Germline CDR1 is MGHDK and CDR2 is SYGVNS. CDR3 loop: CASSEFGLNSPLHF. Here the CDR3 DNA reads TGTGCCAGCAGTGAATTTGGGTTGAATTCACCCCTCCACTTT. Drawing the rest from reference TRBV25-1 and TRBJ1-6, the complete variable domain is EADIYQTPRYLVIGTGKKITLECSQTMGHDKMYWYQQDPGMELHLIHYSYGVNSTEKGDLSSESTVSRIRTEHFPLTLESARPSHTSQYLCASSEFGLNSPLHFGNGTRLTVT.